Below, one T cell receptor (beta chain) is given with its context. Its specificity is unknown. The source of the sample is a study of radiotherapy plus CTLA-4 blockade in lung cancer. At the level of the study: Objective response rate was over 15%; disease control rate, approximately 28%.

Whole-study findings and limits: After treatment with radiotherapy plus ipilimumab, TCR clones that came from the tumor expanded in blood.

Ipilimumab CTLA-4 blockade and focal radiation were given to patients with chemo-refractory metastatic non-small-cell lung cancer. The CDR3 runs to 15 residues. The germline CDR1 and CDR2 sequences are WNHNN and SYGVQD (reference sequence). Germline trimming cut 3 bases from V and 7 bases from J; bases unmatched to any gene: 8. Here immunoSEQ multiplex PCR was the method, and the copy in TCRdb shows in-frame clones only, minus some. Of about 66,000 clones detected, about 85% appear once; the ten largest clones hold about 4%. This TCR was sampled from a human donor with non-small cell lung cancer who had a partial response to radiotherapy plus ipilimumab. This specimen was peripheral blood, taken from a patient treated with radiotherapy plus ipilimumab. The V gene is TRBV10-1, the J gene TRBJ2-2; 7 bases agree with TRBD2. In DNA, the CDR3 is TGCGCCAGCAGTGAACTTGAGCGGGGTCTCGGGGAGCTGTTTTTT. Its translation is CASSELERGLGELFF.